The rows below give T cell receptor beta chains drawn from one sample of a study of T cell responses to AZD1222 COVID-19 vaccine. The repertoire was sequenced with immunoSEQ multiplex PCR; TCRdb's copy has only in-frame clones and lacks some. Of some 60,000 clones in the sample, roughly nine tenths were seen once. Material: peripheral blood, obtained 28 days after the second AZD1222 dose. The receptors derive from an adult who received the AZD1222 COVID-19 vaccine. Each CDR3 is given with its conserved first and last residue. A D gene is named only where the DNA matches it firmly. Rows may omit the clone size; those that give it use once, few, many or a size class.

.,.,TRBJ2-4,TRBV11-2,TGTGCCAGCAGATTACAGGTTTCTGGAGTTCAGTACTTC,CASRLQVSGVQYF
.,.,TRBJ2-2,TRBV6-5,TGTGCCAGCAGTTACTCGGGCAGGGCCACCGGGGAGCTGTTTTTT,CASSYSGRATGELFF
.,.,TRBJ1-5,TRBV21-1,TGTGCCAGCAGCCTCTGTCCTCAGAATTCGGGCAGGGGGGTTCTCAATCAGCCCCAGCATTTT,CASSLCPQNSGRGVLNQPQHF
.,TRBD2,TRBJ2-5,TRBV20-1,TGCAGTGCTAGTAGGACGGCGGGAGGGCCCTCGGAGACCCAGTACTTC,CSASRTAGGPSETQYF
.,.,TRBJ2-3,TRBV7-2,TGTGCCAGCAGCTTTAATCCGGGGACGGGAGATACGCAGTATTTT,CASSFNPGTGDTQYF
once,.,TRBJ1-2,TRBV12-3/TRBV12-4,TGTGCCAGCAGTTTCATACGGGGTTCTGGCTACACCTTC,CASSFIRGSGYTF
.,.,TRBJ1-6,TRBV28,TGTGCCAGCAGTTTAGGCGACCCTAGCTCCTATAATTCACCCCTCCACTTT,CASSLGDPSSYNSPLHF
.,.,TRBJ2-3,TRBV29-1,TGCAGCGTGGCGGGACTAGATACGCAGTATTTT,CSVAGLDTQYF
.,.,TRBJ2-2,TRBV27,TGTGCCAGCAGTTTGGGTGTCACCGGGGAGCTGTTTTTT,CASSLGVTGELFF
.,TRBD1,TRBJ2-3,TRBV24-1,TGTGCCACCAGTGCCAGAGGGGGCGCCACAGATACGCAGTATTTT,CATSARGGATDTQYF
.,.,TRBJ2-3,TRBV12-3/TRBV12-4,TGTGCCAGCTGGGGGGCCACAGATACGCAGTATTTT,CASWGATDTQYF
.,.,TRBJ2-5,TRBV18,TGTGCCAGCTCACCAGGGGCGGGAGAGACCCAGTACTTC,CASSPGAGETQYF
.,.,TRBJ2-1,TRBV15,TGTGCCACCAGCAGGGACCCCGTTGGGTCTATCCCTCATGAGCAGTTCTTC,CATSRDPVGSIPHEQFF
.,.,TRBJ1-3,TRBV29-1,TGCAGCGTTGAAGGGACACCAAACACCATATATTTT,CSVEGTPNTIYF
.,TRBD1,TRBJ1-6,TRBV3-1/TRBV3-2,TGTGCCAGCAGCCTAAGGGACAGGGCCAATTCACCCCTCCACTTT,CASSLRDRANSPLHF
.,.,TRBJ2-5,TRBV18,TGTGCCAGCTCACCAATTGGAATAGGCCCAAGTCGGGAGACCCAGTACTTC,CASSPIGIGPSRETQYF
.,.,TRBJ2-2,TRBV12-3/TRBV12-4,TGTGCCAGCAGTTTCGTGGGGTCCGGGGAGCTGTTTTTT,CASSFVGSGELFF
.,.,TRBJ2-3,TRBV5-6,TGTGCCAGCACCTATACGGGGGCAGATACGCAGTATTTT,CASTYTGADTQYF
.,.,TRBJ1-6,TRBV4-2,TGTGCCAGCAGCCAAGAATCGGGGCAGGCGAGCTCCTATAATTCACCCCTCCACTTT,CASSQESGQASSYNSPLHF
.,.,TRBJ2-2,TRBV21-1,TGTGCCAGCAGCAGGGGACTAGCGGGAAGTAACACCGGGGAGCTGTTTTTT,CASSRGLAGSNTGELFF
.,TRBD1,TRBJ2-1,TRBV19,TGTGCCAGTAATTCCGGGACAGGCTACAATGAGCAGTTCTTC,CASNSGTGYNEQFF
few,.,TRBJ1-2,TRBV7-8,TGTGCCAGCAGCTTAGGAGGGACGAAGAATAGCTACACCTTC,CASSLGGTKNSYTF
.,TRBD1,TRBJ2-7,TRBV2,TGTGCCAGCAGCCGGGACAGGGCCTCCGAGCAGTACTTC,CASSRDRASEQYF
.,.,TRBJ1-3,TRBV27,TGTGCCAGCAGTGGGACCGAGGAGGGAAACACCATATATTTT,CASSGTEEGNTIYF
.,TRBD2,TRBJ2-1,TRBV3-1/TRBV3-2,TGTGCCAGCAGCCTTGTTAGCGGGAGAGGGGGCAATGAGCAGTTCTTC,CASSLVSGRGGNEQFF
.,TRBD1,TRBJ2-3,TRBV5-1,TGCGCCAGCAGCTTGGGGGGACAGTCCACAGATACGCAGTATTTT,CASSLGGQSTDTQYF
.,TRBD1,TRBJ2-2,TRBV9,TGTGCCAGCAGCGCGAGAGGACAGGGGGCGGCCGGGGAGCTGTTTTTT,CASSARGQGAAGELFF
.,TRBD1,TRBJ2-3,TRBV18,TGTGCCAGCTCACCAAGACAGGGGAGGCCAGATACGCAGTATTTT,CASSPRQGRPDTQYF
.,.,TRBJ2-7,TRBV11-2,TGTGCCAGCAGCTTAACTCCTTCCGGGGGGCCCACCTACGAGCAGTACTTC,CASSLTPSGGPTYEQYF
.,.,TRBJ2-3,TRBV5-6,TGTGCCAGCAGCTCAGGACAGGATACGCAGTATTTT,CASSSGQDTQYF
.,.,TRBJ1-2,TRBV19,TGTGCCGCCGAGGGGCAAGGGCCCCCTCCTCGGGCCCCCTTTAACTATGGCTACACCTTC,CAAEGQGPPPRAPFNYGYTF
.,TRBD1,TRBJ2-7,TRBV2,TGTGCCAGCAGTGTCCCATCAAGGGGACAGGTGTCCTACGAGCAGTACTTC,CASSVPSRGQVSYEQYF
once,.,TRBJ1-1,TRBV10-2,TGCGCCAGCAGTGAGTTTGGAGGGAGGACTGAAGCTTTCTTT,CASSEFGGRTEAFF
.,TRBD1,TRBJ2-4,TRBV7-9,TGTGCCAGCAGCCCCCCCGGGACAGGGAAAAACATTCAGTACTTC,CASSPPGTGKNIQYF
.,.,TRBJ2-3,TRBV5-1,TGCGCCAGCAAAGTGGGGCAAAACACAGATACGCAGTATTTT,CASKVGQNTDTQYF
.,.,TRBJ1-1,TRBV19,TGTGCCAGTAGTATTACAGGGATTTACACTGAAGCTTTCTTT,CASSITGIYTEAFF
once,TRBD1,TRBJ1-6,TRBV6-5,TGTGCCAGCCCCCCGCCGGGACAGGGTAACTCACCCCTCCACTTT,CASPPPGQGNSPLHF
few,TRBD2,TRBJ2-1,TRBV25-1,TGTGCCAGCAGTGAATATGGAAGCGGGGGGGCCGGTGAGCAGTTCTTC,CASSEYGSGGAGEQFF
.,.,TRBJ1-5,TRBV29-1,TGCAGCGCCAGGACAGCGAACAATCAGCCCCAGCATTTT,CSARTANNQPQHF
.,.,TRBJ1-1,TRBV5-1,TGCGCCAGCAGCTTGCTTGGTTCAGGGCTGAACACTGAAGCTTTCTTT,CASSLLGSGLNTEAFF
.,TRBD1,TRBJ1-3,TRBV27,TGTGCCAGCAACGGGACAGGGGAGGACAGCTCTGGAAACACCATATATTTT,CASNGTGEDSSGNTIYF
.,.,TRBJ2-7,TRBV27,TGTGCCAGCAGCCCATTGCAAGGGGTCTACGAGCAGTACTTC,CASSPLQGVYEQYF
.,TRBD1,TRBJ2-7,TRBV20-1,TGCAGTGCTAGTAGGACAGGGGGGATATACGAGCAGTACTTC,CSASRTGGIYEQYF
.,.,TRBJ2-1,TRBV28,TGTGCCAGCCTTGAGTCTAGGCAGTACAATGAGCAGTTCTTC,CASLESRQYNEQFF
.,TRBD1,TRBJ1-4,TRBV6-6,TGTGCCAGCTGGGACAGGGCGGGTAATGAAAAACTGTTTTTT,CASWDRAGNEKLFF
.,.,TRBJ1-6,TRBV27,TGTGCCAGCAGTTTAAGGGGAGGGTTCGATAATTCACCCCTCCACTTT,CASSLRGGFDNSPLHF
.,TRBD1,TRBJ2-3,TRBV10-3,TGTGCCATCAGCGAGAGGGGACAGACTAGCACAGATACGCAGTATTTT,CAISERGQTSTDTQYF
.,.,TRBJ2-7,TRBV2,TGTGCCAGCAGTGGGGCTCGCTCAGGCGGCGAGCAGTACTTC,CASSGARSGGEQYF
.,.,TRBJ1-1,TRBV2,TGTGCCAGCAGTGAAACACGTCGGGCTAGGGGGGTCCAGAACACTGAAGCTTTCTTT,CASSETRRARGVQNTEAFF
.,.,TRBJ2-1,TRBV2,TGTGCCAGCAGTGAAACAGCCCTCCGGGGTGAGCAGTTCTTC,CASSETALRGEQFF
once,.,TRBJ2-7,TRBV19,TGTGCCAGTAGGGTCCCGGGCAGTTCCTACGAGCAGTACTTC,CASRVPGSSYEQYF